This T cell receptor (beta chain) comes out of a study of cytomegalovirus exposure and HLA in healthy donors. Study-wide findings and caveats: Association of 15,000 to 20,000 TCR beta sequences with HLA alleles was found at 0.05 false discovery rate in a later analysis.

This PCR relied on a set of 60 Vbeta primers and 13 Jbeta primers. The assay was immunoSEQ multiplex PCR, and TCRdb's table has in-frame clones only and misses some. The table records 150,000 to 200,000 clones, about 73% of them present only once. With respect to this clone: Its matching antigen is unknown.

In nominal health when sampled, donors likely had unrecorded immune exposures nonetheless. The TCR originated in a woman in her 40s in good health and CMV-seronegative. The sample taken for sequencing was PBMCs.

DNA for the CDR3: TGTGCCAGCAGGGACAGGGGCGGGGAGCTGTTTTTT. Translated, it gives CASRDRGGELFF. The chain recombines TRBV2 with TRBJ2-2; 9 bases are shared with TRBD1. V shed 6 bases, J shed 7 bases, and the junction held 0 bases outside the gene matches. CDR1 and CDR2 from the germline V gene are SNHLY and FYNNEI. This CDR3 is built from 12 residues.